The 8 T cell receptor beta chains in this list originate from one sample, sequenced in a study of somatic mutations in cytotoxic T cells in rheumatoid arthritis. This table comes from immunoSEQ multiplex PCR, and its TCRdb copy is limited to in-frame clones, with some not included. There are roughly 6,800 clones in the sample; around three quarters occur only once, and 25% to 30% lies in the top ten. The source was CD8+ T cells sorted from blood, collected at a follow-up visit. The receptors were gathered from a woman aged 65 to 85 with rheumatoid arthritis.

V and J are TRBV10-3 and TRBJ1-6; D remains ambiguous. The CDR3 contains 17 residues. CDR1 and CDR2 (germline): ENHRY, SYGVKD. V lost 0 bases and J lost 6, with 15 bases in between. The CDR3, as DNA: TGTGCCATCAGTGAGTCGAGGGCGGACCAGCGTAATTCACCCCTCCACTTT. Encoded protein: CAISESRADQRNSPLHF.

The CDR3, as DNA: TGTGCCAGCAGCATTGGGACTAGCGGGAGCTTATCAGATACGCAGTATTTT. Translation gives CASSIGTSGSLSDTQYF. This chain connects TRBV13 to TRBJ2-3; 14 bases line up with TRBD2. The V gene's germline CDR1 is PRHDT and CDR2 FYEKMQ (reference sequence). The V gene end was trimmed by 5 bases and the J gene end by 4 bases; junction bases not matched to a gene: 8. CDR3 length: 17 amino acids.

The rearrangement joins TRBV6-1 to TRBJ2-1; TRBD2 matches 13 bases. Germline lookup yields CDR1 MNHNS and CDR2 SASEGT. J gave up 4 bases and V 2 bases, and 5 bases lay outside the gene matches. CDR3 length: 17 residues. The CDR3 reads CASSELGLAGDYNEQFF. CDR3 nucleotides: TGTGCCAGCAGTGAATTAGGACTAGCGGGGGATTACAATGAGCAGTTCTTC.

As concerns this clone: An end of the junction differs from the germline gene, which may be a read error. The J gene is TRBJ2-7, the V gene TRBV28; D may be TRBD2 (5 bases). CDR1 and CDR2 (germline): MDHEN, SYDVKM. CDR3 size: 14 residues. CDR3 DNA: TGTGCCAGCAGTGAACTAGGTTGGTCCTGCGAGCAGTACTTC. Its translation is CASSELGWSCEQYF.

CDR3 protein: CASSIFWDGNYEQYF. In DNA form, the CDR3 reads TGTGCCAGTAGTATCTTCTGGGACGGAAACTACGAGCAGTACTTC. The V and J genes are TRBV19 and TRBJ2-7, with D perhaps assigned TRBD1 or TRBD2 (5 bases each). Trimming removed 3 bases at V and 3 bases at J, with 15 bases between. The V gene's germline CDR1 is LNHDA and CDR2 SQIVND (reference sequence). The CDR3 has 15 residues.

This chain joins TRBV28 and TRBJ2-5, with D perhaps assigned TRBD1 or TRBD2 (5 bases each). V was pared by 5 bases and J by 5 bases, with 12 bases between. This CDR3 has 13 residues. The V gene's germline CDR1 is MDHEN and CDR2 SYDVKM. CDR3 nucleotide sequence: TGTGCCAGCAGTCCTAGAAGGGACGAGACCCAGTACTTC. It specifies CASSPRRDETQYF.

The gene calls are TRBV7-6 and TRBJ2-1; 9 bases fit TRBD2. Looked up from germline, CDR1 is SGHVS and CDR2 is FNYEAQ. The CDR3 contains 15 residues. V shed 5 bases, J shed 6 bases, and the junction held 8 bases outside the gene matches. CDR3 protein: CASSPSGGLGNEQFF. The CDR3 DNA reads TGTGCCAGCAGCCCCAGCGGGGGGCTAGGCAATGAGCAGTTCTTC.

The chain has TRBV25-1 and TRBJ1-2; 7 nucleotides align to TRBD1. Germline-derived CDR1 and CDR2 are MGHDK and SYGVNS. The CDR3 is made up of 13 amino acids. The ends lost 1 base at V and 7 bases at J; junction bases unmatched: 3. The CDR3 sequence: CASSELGGSGYTF. CDR3 nucleotide sequence: TGTGCCAGCAGTGAATTAGGGGGCTCTGGCTACACCTTC.